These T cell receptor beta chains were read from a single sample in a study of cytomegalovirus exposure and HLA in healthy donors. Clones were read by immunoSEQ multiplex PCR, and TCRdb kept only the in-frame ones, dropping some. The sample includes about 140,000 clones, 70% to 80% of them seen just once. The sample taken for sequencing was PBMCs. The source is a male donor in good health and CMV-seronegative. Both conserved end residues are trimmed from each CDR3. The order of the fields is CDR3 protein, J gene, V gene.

cdr3_aa: ASSQGAGGNYGYT; j_call: TRBJ1-2; v_call: TRBV4-2
cdr3_aa: ASRTQPVSPNTEAF; j_call: TRBJ1-1; v_call: TRBV2
cdr3_aa: ASSLVGRINQPQH; j_call: TRBJ1-5; v_call: TRBV7-9
cdr3_aa: ASSWSGDANYGYT; j_call: TRBJ1-2; v_call: TRBV6-5
cdr3_aa: ASSPKRAGGLDTQY; j_call: TRBJ2-3; v_call: TRBV6-6
cdr3_aa: ASNQGRGYEQY; j_call: TRBJ2-7; v_call: TRBV4-3
cdr3_aa: AISDGRTGAF; j_call: TRBJ1-1; v_call: TRBV10-3
cdr3_aa: ASSQDRGSTNEKLF; j_call: TRBJ1-4; v_call: TRBV4-2
cdr3_aa: ASSLQGYTGELF; j_call: TRBJ2-2; v_call: TRBV28
cdr3_aa: ASSQERGYGYT; j_call: TRBJ1-2; v_call: TRBV4-3
cdr3_aa: ASSFNQGGAET; j_call: TRBJ1-2; v_call: TRBV7-2